Listed below are T cell receptor beta chains from one sample, sequenced in a study of T cell responses to AZD1222 COVID-19 vaccine. Generated by immunoSEQ multiplex PCR, the TCRdb table keeps only in-frame clones and is missing some. Counted here are under 150,000 clones, under 95% occurring once; the ten biggest clones make up roughly 2%. The sample was peripheral blood, taken 28 days after the second AZD1222 dose. The origin of the receptors is an adult who received the AZD1222 COVID-19 vaccine. The conserved cysteine and the conserved F or W are not part of the CDR3 here. The order of the fields is V gene, J gene, CDR3 protein.

TRBV2	TRBJ1-5	ASSAKGDRGVQPQH
TRBV7-3	TRBJ1-5	ASSLEGHLGRPFFSNQPQH
TRBV4-2	TRBJ1-4	ASSQGGSKASNEKLF
TRBV7-9	TRBJ2-1	ASSLYGNEQF
TRBV12-3/TRBV12-4	TRBJ2-2	ASNANTGELF
TRBV2	TRBJ1-4	ASVDEGQTSRKLF
TRBV14	TRBJ2-7	ASSQDGTNFYEQY
TRBV20-1	TRBJ2-1	SASRGRSSYNEQF
TRBV2	TRBJ1-2	ASSGKSFSGYT
TRBV4-2	TRBJ1-2	ASSQVSNLYGYT
TRBV4-1	TRBJ2-7	ASSLGQGASYEQY
TRBV10-3	TRBJ1-2	AISPAGADYGYT
TRBV3-1/TRBV3-2	TRBJ2-7	ASSQEGGTGVYEQY
TRBV7-2	TRBJ2-7	ASSLKASVTYEQY
TRBV21-1	TRBJ2-4	ASSRRTSGLAKNIQY
TRBV9	TRBJ1-6	ASSPYPGPLNSPLH
TRBV7-9	TRBJ2-5	ASSLVGTTQETQY
TRBV5-1	TRBJ2-2	ASSLPGANTGELF
TRBV5-1	TRBJ1-1	ASSLGMNTEAF
TRBV6-2/TRBV6-3	TRBJ1-1	ASSQRQGWTEAF
TRBV5-4	TRBJ1-1	ASSLGGIMNTEAF
TRBV11-2	TRBJ2-1	ASSPRLAGDYNEQF
TRBV5-1	TRBJ2-7	ASSRTQGYEQY
TRBV19	TRBJ1-2	ASMQNTPIGYT
TRBV9	TRBJ1-4	ASSPQGYNEKLF
TRBV5-4	TRBJ2-7	ASSLPGSSYEQY
TRBV5-6	TRBJ1-1	ASSFGDRAGTEAF
TRBV7-3	TRBJ2-2	ASSLAPARGGTGELF
TRBV18	TRBJ2-3	ASSTERGGLDTQY
TRBV11-2	TRBJ2-1	ASQNSSYNEQF
TRBV18	TRBJ1-1	ASSPDQGRNTEAF
TRBV14	TRBJ2-3	ASSPRRGWGTDTQY
TRBV12-5	TRBJ2-3	ASGPGTSGLTDTQY
TRBV3-1/TRBV3-2	TRBJ1-2	ASSQDMRGGYT
TRBV30	TRBJ2-1	AWSDPQDEQF
TRBV7-8	TRBJ1-2	ASSLQANYGYT
TRBV29-1	TRBJ1-2	SVEDRRDYGYT